These 23 T cell receptor beta chains came from one sample sequenced in a study of early T cells in non-severe SARS-CoV-2 infection (dated by TCRdb to the early 2020s). Preparation of the library involved 5' RACE. Sequencing was performed on a NextSeq 500. Starting from the raw public reads, TCRdb applied fastp trimming at Q25, assembled clones with MiXCR and retained in-frame beta chains. CDR3 protein sequences are deduplicated, and each keeps its most common genes and DNA. Across this sample there are 45,000 to 60,000 distinct CDR3 sequences, with 10% seen only once. The biggest ten clones account for under 5% of the sample. The sample was whole blood. The receptors shown here come from an adult who was a healthcare worker with PCR-confirmed SARS-CoV-2 infection or an uninfected control (not recorded which).

This chain uses TRBV12-3 or TRBV12-4 with TRBJ2-7; either TRBD1 or TRBD2 may fit D (5 bases each). The CDR3 is made up of 13 amino acids. Trimming left V 5 bases short and J 8 bases short, with 16 bases between. The CDR3 protein is CASSPTGTSQQYF. The DNA of the CDR3 is TGTGCCAGCAGTCCGACCGGGACGAGTCAGCAGTACTTC.

This clonotype was seen a few times. The genes are TRBV9 and TRBJ2-7, with TRBD1 matching over 8 bases. The CDR3 extends over 14 amino acids. Per the germline V gene, CDR1 is SGDLS and CDR2 is YYNGEE. J was trimmed by 4 bases and V by 4 bases; bases with no gene match: 7. CDR3 in amino acids: CASSPGTGFYEQYF. The CDR3 nucleotides are TGTGCCAGCAGCCCGGGGACAGGTTTTTACGAGCAGTACTTC.

This clonotype was seen many times. V is TRBV6-2 or TRBV6-3 and J is TRBJ2-6; 7 nucleotides agree with TRBD1. This CDR3 is 15 amino acids long. Germline V lookup: CDR1 MNHEY, CDR2 SVGEGT. V dropped 6 bases and J dropped 2; count of bases not matched to a gene: 4. CDR3 residues: CASSKDRAGANVLTF. In DNA, the CDR3 is TGTGCCAGCAGCAAAGACAGGGCTGGGGCCAACGTCCTGACTTTC.

V and J are TRBV28 and TRBJ1-1; D may be TRBD1 (6 bases). The V end lost 4 bases, the J end lost 3 bases, and 9 bases lay between the germline ends. The CDR3 has 13 residues. Germline assignment: CDR1 MDHEN and CDR2 SYDVKM. CDR3 loop: CASSSGVYTEAFF. CDR3 nucleotide sequence: TGTGCCAGCAGTTCAGGGGTTTACACTGAAGCTTTCTTT.

In this sample, this clonotype turned up a few times. This chain joins TRBV4-2 and TRBJ2-7; a possible D gene is TRBD2 (5 bases). Germline-derived CDR1 and CDR2 are LGHNA and YNFKEQ. This CDR3 has 16 residues. The germline V and J ends were trimmed by 4 bases and 9 bases, with 25 bases remaining between them. CDR3 coding DNA: TGTGCCAGCAGCCGACTACTGGACGACGAGGTACGAGGGCAGTACTTC. Amino acids: CASSRLLDDEVRGQYF.

The chain employs TRBV2 and TRBJ2-5; D is possibly TRBD2 (5 bases). Deletions cut 0 bases from V and 1 base from J, with 12 bases between. Germline loops: CDR1 SNHLY, CDR2 FYNNEI. The length of the CDR3 is 16 residues. CDR3 sequence: CASSEAHSRGQETQYF. Written as DNA, the CDR3 is TGTGCCAGCAGTGAAGCGCACTCCCGGGGCCAAGAGACCCAGTACTTC.

Comment on this clonotype: The germline gene is not matched at one end of the junction; a read error may be the cause. The V call is TRBV10-2, the J call TRBJ1-5; D call uncertain. Germline loops: CDR1 WSHSY, CDR2 SAAADI. The CDR3 contains 15 residues. The CDR3 DNA follows: TGCGCCAGCAGCGAGTCACGGAAGGGCAATCAGCCCCAGCATTTT. The encoded protein is CASSESRKGNQPQHF.

This clonotype was counted a few times. V usage is TRBV10-2 and J usage is TRBJ2-1; no clear D gene. Germline CDR1 and CDR2: WSHSY and SAAADI. V lost 8 bases and J lost 6, with 5 bases in between. The CDR3 consists of 10 residues. The CDR3 bases are TGCGCCAGCTTACTCAATGAGCAGTTCTTC. This codes for CASLLNEQFF.

The chain has TRBV10-3 and TRBJ2-3; no definite D call. Germline assignment: CDR1 ENHRY and CDR2 SYGVKD. The V end was cut by 1 base, the J end by 3 bases, with 11 bases between. This CDR3 is 15 amino acids long. In DNA, the CDR3 is TGTGCCATCAGTGAGTTCGGACGTCCAACAGATACGCAGTATTTT. Protein: CAISEFGRPTDTQYF.

This clonotype was seen repeatedly, ten times or more. The chain uses TRBV5-5 and TRBJ2-3, with D perhaps matching TRBD1 (5 bases). The V gene's germline CDR1 is SGHKS and CDR2 YYEKEE (reference sequence). This CDR3 region has 14 residues. Trimming stripped 0 bases from V and 6 bases from J, with 11 bases between. The CDR3: CASSLARAEDTQYF. As DNA, the CDR3 is TGTGCCAGCAGCTTGGCCAGGGCAGAGGATACGCAGTATTTT.

This clonotype was recorded a few times. The DNA of the CDR3 is TGTGCCAGCAGCTCGCATTGGGGAGCCGGGTACGAGCAGTACTTC. It codes for CASSSHWGAGYEQYF. This sequence joins TRBV5-4 and TRBJ2-7; tentative D call: TRBD2 (5 bases). Germline V gives CDR1 SGHNT, CDR2 YYREEE (reference sequence). Deletions cut 3 bases from V and 4 bases from J, with 17 bases between. The CDR3 runs 15 residues.

The chain combines TRBV7-9 with TRBJ1-4; 9 bases line up with TRBD1. Trimming at V came to 5 bases and at J to 4 bases, leaving 8 bases not matched to a gene. Germline assignment: CDR1 SEHNR and CDR2 FQNEAQ (reference sequence). CDR3 size: 16 residues. This chain's CDR3 is CASSNRDRDYNEKLFF. In nucleotides, the CDR3 is TGTGCCAGCAGCAATAGGGACAGGGACTATAATGAAAAACTGTTTTTT.

This clonotype was counted many times. This rearrangement joins TRBV7-6 to TRBJ2-7; maybe TRBD1 (5 bases). CDR1 is SGHVS and CDR2 is FNYEAQ in the germline V gene. V gave up 4 bases and J gave up 2 bases, with 15 bases separating them. The CDR3 extends over 15 amino acids. In nucleotides, the CDR3 is TGTGCCAGCAGCTCAAAGCCAGGGTTCACCTACGAGCAGTACTTC. Amino acid sequence: CASSSKPGFTYEQYF.

CDR3 amino acids: CASSAQTVGGHYEQYF. For the CDR3, the DNA is TGTGCCAGCAGCGCCCAGACGGTTGGAGGGCACTACGAGCAGTACTTC. The rearrangement links TRBV7-8 to TRBJ2-7; D might be TRBD2 (6 bases). Trimming removed 5 bases at V and 3 bases at J, with 20 bases between. CDR3 length: 16 residues. CDR1 is SGHVS, CDR2 FQNEAQ, per germline.

J is TRBJ1-4 and V is TRBV19; perhaps TRBD1 as D (5 bases). The V end lost 4 bases, the J end lost 11 bases, and 8 bases lay between the germline ends. Looked up from germline, CDR1 is LNHDA and CDR2 is SQIVND (reference sequence). The CDR3 loop spans 11 amino acids. DNA for the CDR3: TGTGCCAGTAGTAGCCGGGGGAAACTGTTTTTT. Protein: CASSSRGKLFF.

A few counts support this clonotype. The chain is built from TRBV20-1 and TRBJ2-3, with a weak D call TRBD2 (5 bases). Germline values: CDR1 DFQATT, CDR2 SNEGSKA (reference sequence). V was clipped by 4 bases and J by 8 bases, with 16 bases between them. The CDR3 runs 13 residues. CDR3 in amino acids: CSATLAHTGTQYF. The CDR3 DNA reads TGCAGTGCTACTTTAGCGCATACGGGTACGCAGTATTTT.

The chain links TRBV5-1 to TRBJ2-7, with D unclear. Germline V gives CDR1 SGHRS, CDR2 YFSETQ. Trimming removed 0 bases from V and 3 bases from J, with 13 bases in between. There are 15 residues in the CDR3. CDR3 nucleotide sequence: TGCGCCAGCAGCTTGGTAGGCAGGCGTGGCTACGAGCAGTACTTC. This gives the protein CASSLVGRRGYEQYF.

This clonotype showed up just a few times. The rearrangement links TRBV12-3 or TRBV12-4 to TRBJ1-2; no reliable D call. The CDR3 spans 13 residues. V was trimmed by 5 bases and J by 5 bases, leaving 12 bases between them. The CDR3 sequence is CASSPYSGYGYTF. CDR3 coding DNA: TGTGCCAGCAGTCCCTATTCGGGGTATGGCTACACCTTC.

As regards this clonotype: Just one base apart from a much larger clone, this may be a read error. The genes are TRBV2 and TRBJ1-1; no definite D call. The germline V gene encodes CDR1 SNHLY and CDR2 FYNNEI. V shed 8 bases and J shed 14 bases, with 18 bases lying between them. The CDR3 consists of 11 residues. For the CDR3, the DNA is TGTGCCAGCTGTGCAGCGGTTAGGACGTTCTTT. It codes for CASCAAVRTFF.

The chain is built from TRBV28 and TRBJ2-7; D remains unclear. Germline values: CDR1 MDHEN, CDR2 SYDVKM. V gave up 8 bases and J gave up 2 bases, with 13 bases separating them. CDR3 length: 13 residues. CDR3 in DNA: TGTGCCAGCCCGGCTCTAGATGCCTACGAGCAGTACTTC. It translates to CASPALDAYEQYF.

This clonotype was counted only a few times. This chain connects TRBV7-8 to TRBJ1-1, with TRBD1 matching over 8 bases. This CDR3 contains 15 residues. Germline CDR1 is SGHVS and CDR2 is FQNEAQ. Germline trimming cut 5 bases from V and 5 bases from J; bases unmatched to any gene: 10. This CDR3 reads CASSPQDRVGTEAFF. CDR3 coding DNA: TGTGCCAGCAGCCCACAGGACAGGGTAGGGACTGAAGCTTTCTTT.

This clonotype was seen a few times. This chain joins TRBV20-1 and TRBJ2-5, with TRBD2 matching 11 bases. V shed 6 bases and J 4 bases; nucleotides not matched to a gene: 7. Germline V gives CDR1 DFQATT, CDR2 SNEGSKA (reference sequence). There are 14 residues in the CDR3. CDR3 nucleotide sequence: TGCAGTGCAGTAACTAGCGGGAGTACAGAGACCCAGTACTTC. Translation gives CSAVTSGSTETQYF.

V usage is TRBV10-3 and J usage is TRBJ1-5; possible D gene TRBD1, 6 bases. Germline CDR1 is ENHRY and CDR2 is SYGVKD. This CDR3 has 13 amino acids. Deletions cut 5 bases from V and 5 bases from J, with 10 bases between. The DNA of the CDR3 is TGTGCCATCAGTCGGGACAAAGATCAGCCCCAGCATTTT. Its translation: CAISRDKDQPQHF.